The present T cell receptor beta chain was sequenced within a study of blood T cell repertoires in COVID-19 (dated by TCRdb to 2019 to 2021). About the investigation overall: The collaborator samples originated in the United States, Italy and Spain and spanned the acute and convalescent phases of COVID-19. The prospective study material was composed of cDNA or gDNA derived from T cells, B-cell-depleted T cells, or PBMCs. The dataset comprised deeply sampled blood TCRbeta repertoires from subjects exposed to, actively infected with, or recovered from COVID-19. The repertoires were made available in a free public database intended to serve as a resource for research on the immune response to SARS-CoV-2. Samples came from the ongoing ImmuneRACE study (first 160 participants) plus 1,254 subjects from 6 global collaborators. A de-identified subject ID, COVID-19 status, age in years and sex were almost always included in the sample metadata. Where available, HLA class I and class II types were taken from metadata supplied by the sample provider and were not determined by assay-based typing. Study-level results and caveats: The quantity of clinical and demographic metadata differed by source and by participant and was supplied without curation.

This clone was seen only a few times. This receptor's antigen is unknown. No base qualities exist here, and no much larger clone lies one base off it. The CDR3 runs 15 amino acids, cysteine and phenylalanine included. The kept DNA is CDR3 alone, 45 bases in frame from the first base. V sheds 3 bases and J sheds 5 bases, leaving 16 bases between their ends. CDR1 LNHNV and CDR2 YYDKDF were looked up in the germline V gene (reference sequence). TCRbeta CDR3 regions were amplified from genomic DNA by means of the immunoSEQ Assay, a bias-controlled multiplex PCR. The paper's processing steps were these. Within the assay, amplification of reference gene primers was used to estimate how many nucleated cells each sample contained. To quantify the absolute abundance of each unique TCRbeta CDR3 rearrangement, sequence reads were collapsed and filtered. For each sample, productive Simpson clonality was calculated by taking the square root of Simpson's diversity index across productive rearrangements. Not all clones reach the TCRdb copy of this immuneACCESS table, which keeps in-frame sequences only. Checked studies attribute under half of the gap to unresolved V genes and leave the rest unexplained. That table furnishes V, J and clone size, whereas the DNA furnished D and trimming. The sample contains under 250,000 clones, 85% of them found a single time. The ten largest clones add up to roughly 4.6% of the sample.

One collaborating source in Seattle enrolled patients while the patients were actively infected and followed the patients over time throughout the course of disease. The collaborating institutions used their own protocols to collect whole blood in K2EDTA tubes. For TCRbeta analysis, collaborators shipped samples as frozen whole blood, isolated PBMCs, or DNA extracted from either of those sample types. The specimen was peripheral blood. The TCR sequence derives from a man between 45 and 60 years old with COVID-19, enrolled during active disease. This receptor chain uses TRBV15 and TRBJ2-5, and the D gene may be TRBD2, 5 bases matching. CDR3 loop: CATSRSRVMGETQYF. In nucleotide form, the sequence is TGTGCCACCAGCAGGTCGAGGGTAATGGGGGAGACCCAGTACTTC.